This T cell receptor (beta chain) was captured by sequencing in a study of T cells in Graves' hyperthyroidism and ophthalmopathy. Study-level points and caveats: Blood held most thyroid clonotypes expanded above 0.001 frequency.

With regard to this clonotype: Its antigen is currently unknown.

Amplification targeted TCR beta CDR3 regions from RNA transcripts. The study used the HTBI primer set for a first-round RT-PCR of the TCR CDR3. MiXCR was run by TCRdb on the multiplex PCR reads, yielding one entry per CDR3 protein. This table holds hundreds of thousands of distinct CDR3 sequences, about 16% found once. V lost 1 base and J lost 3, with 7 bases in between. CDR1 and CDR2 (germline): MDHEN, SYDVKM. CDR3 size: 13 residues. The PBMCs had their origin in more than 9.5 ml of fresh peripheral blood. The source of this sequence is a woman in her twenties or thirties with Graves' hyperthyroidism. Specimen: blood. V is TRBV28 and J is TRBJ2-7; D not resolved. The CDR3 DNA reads TGTGCCAGCAGTTTATCGGCGCACTACGAGCAGTACTTC. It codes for CASSLSAHYEQYF. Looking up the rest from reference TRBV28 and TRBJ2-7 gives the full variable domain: DVKVTQSSRYLVKRTGEKVFLECVQDMDHENMFWYRQDPGLGLRLIYFSYDVKMKEKGDIPEGYSVSREKKERFSLILESASTNQTSMYLCASSLSAHYEQYFGPGTRLTVT.